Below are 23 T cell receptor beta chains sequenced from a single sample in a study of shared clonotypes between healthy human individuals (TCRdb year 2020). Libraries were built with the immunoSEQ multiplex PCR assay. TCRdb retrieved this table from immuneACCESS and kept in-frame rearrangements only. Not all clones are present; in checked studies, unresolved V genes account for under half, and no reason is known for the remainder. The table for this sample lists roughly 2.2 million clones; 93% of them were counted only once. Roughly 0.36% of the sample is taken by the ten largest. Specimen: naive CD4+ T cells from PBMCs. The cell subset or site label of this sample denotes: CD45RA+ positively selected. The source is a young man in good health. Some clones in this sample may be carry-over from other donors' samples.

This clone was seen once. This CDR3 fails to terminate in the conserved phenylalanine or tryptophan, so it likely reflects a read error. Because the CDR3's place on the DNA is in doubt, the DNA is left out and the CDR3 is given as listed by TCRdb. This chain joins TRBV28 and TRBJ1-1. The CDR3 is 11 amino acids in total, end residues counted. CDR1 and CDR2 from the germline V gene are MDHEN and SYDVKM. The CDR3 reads CASRVATEVML.

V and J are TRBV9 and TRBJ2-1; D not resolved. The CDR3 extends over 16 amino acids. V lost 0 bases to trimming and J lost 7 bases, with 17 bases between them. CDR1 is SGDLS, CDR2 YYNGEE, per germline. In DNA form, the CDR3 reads TGTGCCAGCAGCGTAGCTACAACGCCCGGAATGAATGAGCAGTTCTTC. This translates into CASSVATTPGMNEQFF.

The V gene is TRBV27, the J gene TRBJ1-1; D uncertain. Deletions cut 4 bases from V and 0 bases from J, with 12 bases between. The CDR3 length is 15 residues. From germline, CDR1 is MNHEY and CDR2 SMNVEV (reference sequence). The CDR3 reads CASSSGRVMNTEAFF. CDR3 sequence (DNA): TGTGCCAGCAGTTCTGGGCGGGTCATGAACACTGAAGCTTTCTTT.

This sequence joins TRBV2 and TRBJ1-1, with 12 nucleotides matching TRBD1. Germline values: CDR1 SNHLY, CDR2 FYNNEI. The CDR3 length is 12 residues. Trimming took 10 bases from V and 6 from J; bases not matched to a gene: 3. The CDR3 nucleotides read TGTGCCACCGGGACAGGGGGCCCTGAAGCTTTCTTT. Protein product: CATGTGGPEAFF.

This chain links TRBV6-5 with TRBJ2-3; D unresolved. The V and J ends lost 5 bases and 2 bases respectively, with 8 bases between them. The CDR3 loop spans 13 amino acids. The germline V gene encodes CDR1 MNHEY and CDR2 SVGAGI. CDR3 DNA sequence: TGTGCCAGCAGTCCCGCATACACAGATACGCAGTATTTT. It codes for CASSPAYTDTQYF.

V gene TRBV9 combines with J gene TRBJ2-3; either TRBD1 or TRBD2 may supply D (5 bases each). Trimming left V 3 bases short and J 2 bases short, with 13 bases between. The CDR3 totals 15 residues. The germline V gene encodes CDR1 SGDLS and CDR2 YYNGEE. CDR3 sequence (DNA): TGTGCCAGCAGCGCCCGGGACGGAAACACAGATACGCAGTATTTT. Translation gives CASSARDGNTDTQYF.

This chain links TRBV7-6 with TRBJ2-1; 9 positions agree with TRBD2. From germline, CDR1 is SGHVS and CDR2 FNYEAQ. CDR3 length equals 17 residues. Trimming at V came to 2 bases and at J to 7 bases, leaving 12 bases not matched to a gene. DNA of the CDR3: TGTGCCAGCAGCTTAACAATAGCGGGAGTGGCGGCGAATGAGCAGTTCTTC. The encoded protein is CASSLTIAGVAANEQFF.

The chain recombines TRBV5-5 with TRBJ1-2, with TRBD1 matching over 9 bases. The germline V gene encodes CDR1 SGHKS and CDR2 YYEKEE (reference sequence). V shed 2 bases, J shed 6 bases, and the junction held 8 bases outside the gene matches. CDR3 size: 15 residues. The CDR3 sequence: CASSLPGQGSHGYTF. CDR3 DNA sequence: TGTGCCAGCAGCTTACCGGGACAGGGAAGTCATGGCTACACCTTC.

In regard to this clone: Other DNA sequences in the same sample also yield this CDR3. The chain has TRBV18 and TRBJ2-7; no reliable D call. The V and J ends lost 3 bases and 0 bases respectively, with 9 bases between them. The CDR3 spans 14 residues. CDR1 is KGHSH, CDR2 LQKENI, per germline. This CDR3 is CASSPSLSSYEQYF. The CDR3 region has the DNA TGTGCCAGCTCACCGTCTCTCTCCTCCTACGAGCAGTACTTC.

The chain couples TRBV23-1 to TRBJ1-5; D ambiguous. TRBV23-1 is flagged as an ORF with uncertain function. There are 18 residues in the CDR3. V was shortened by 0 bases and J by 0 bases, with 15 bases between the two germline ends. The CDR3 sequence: CASSQSGWGVYSNQPQHF. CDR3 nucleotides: TGCGCCAGCAGTCAATCGGGGTGGGGAGTCTATAGCAATCAGCCCCAGCATTTT.

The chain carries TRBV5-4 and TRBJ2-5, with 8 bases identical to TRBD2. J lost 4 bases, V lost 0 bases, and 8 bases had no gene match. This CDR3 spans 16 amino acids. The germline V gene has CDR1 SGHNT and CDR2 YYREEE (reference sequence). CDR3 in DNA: TGTGCCAGCAGCTTGGCCGGGGCTAGCGGGCCAGAGACCCAGTACTTC. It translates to CASSLAGASGPETQYF.

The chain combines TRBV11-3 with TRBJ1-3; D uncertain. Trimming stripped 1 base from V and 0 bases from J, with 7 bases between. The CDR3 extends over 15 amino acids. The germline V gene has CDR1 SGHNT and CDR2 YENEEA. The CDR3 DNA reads TGTGCCAGCAGCTTAGGGGCGAGCTCTGGAAACACCATATATTTT. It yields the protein CASSLGASSGNTIYF.

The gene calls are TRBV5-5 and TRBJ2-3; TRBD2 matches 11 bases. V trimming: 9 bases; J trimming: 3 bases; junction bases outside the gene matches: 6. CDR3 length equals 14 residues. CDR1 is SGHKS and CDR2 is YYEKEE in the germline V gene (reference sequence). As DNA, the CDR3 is TGTGCCACCGAGAGACTAGCGGGAACAGATACGCAGTATTTT. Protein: CATERLAGTDTQYF.

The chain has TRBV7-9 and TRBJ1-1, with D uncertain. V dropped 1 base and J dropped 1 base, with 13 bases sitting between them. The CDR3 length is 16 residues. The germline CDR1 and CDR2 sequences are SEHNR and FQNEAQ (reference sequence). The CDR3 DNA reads TGTGCCAGCAGCTTAGTACCCCAACGGGGGAACACTGAAGCTTTCTTT. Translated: CASSLVPQRGNTEAFF.

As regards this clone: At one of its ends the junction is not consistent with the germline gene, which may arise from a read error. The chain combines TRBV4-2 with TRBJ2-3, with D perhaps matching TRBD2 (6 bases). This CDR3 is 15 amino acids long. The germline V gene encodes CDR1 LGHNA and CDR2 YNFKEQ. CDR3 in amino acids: CASSQDLFRGREPSF. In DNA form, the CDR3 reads TGTGCCAGCAGCCAAGATTTGTTCCGGGGGAGAGAACCAAGTTTT.

CDR3 sequence: CASSQDRGETQYF. The CDR3 DNA is TGTGCCAGCAGCCAAGACAGGGGGGAGACCCAGTACTTC. The chain has TRBV7-6 and TRBJ2-5; 9 bases agree with TRBD1. Trimming took 5 bases from V and 5 from J; bases not matched to a gene: 3. The CDR3 contains 13 residues. From germline, CDR1 is SGHVS and CDR2 FNYEAQ.

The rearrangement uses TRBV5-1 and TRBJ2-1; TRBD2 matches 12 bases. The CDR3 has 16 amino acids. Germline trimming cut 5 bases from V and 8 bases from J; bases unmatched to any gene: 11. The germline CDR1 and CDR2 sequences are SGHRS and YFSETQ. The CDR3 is CASSPLTSGSAYEQFF. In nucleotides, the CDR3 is TGCGCCAGCAGTCCCCTGACTAGCGGGAGTGCGTATGAGCAGTTCTTC.

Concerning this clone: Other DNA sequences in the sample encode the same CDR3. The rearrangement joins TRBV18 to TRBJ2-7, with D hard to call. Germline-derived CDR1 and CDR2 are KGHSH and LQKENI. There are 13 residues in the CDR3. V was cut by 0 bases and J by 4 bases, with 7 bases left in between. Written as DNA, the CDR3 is TGTGCCAGCTCACCACCCCTGTCATACGAGCAGTACTTC. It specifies CASSPPLSYEQYF.

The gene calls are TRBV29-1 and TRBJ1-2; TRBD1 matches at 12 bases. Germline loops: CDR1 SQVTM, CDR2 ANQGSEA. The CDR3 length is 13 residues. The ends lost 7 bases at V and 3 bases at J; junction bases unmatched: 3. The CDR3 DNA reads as TGCAGCGCTGGGACAGGGGGCGACTATGGCTACACCTTC. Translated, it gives CSAGTGGDYGYTF.

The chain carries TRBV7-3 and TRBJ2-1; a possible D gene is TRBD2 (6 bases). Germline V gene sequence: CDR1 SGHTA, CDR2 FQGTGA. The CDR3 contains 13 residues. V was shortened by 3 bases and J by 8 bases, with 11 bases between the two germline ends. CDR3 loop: CASSFGGYDEQFF. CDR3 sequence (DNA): TGTGCCAGCAGCTTTGGGGGGTACGATGAGCAGTTCTTC.

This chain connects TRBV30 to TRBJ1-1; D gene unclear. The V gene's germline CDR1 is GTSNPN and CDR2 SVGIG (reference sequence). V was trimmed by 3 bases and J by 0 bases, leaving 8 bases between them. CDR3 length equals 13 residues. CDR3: CAWRNTMNTEAFF. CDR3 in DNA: TGTGCCTGGAGAAACACTATGAACACTGAAGCTTTCTTT.

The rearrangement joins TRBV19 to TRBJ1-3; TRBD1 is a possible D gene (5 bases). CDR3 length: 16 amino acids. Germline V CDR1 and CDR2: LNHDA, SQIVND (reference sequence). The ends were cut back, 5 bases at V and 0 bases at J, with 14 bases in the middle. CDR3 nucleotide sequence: TGTGCCAGTAGTTGGCAAACAGGCTACTCTGGAAACACCATATATTTT. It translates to CASSWQTGYSGNTIYF.

The CDR3 DNA reads as TGCGCCAGCAGCTTGGCAAGCGGGAGGCTTACAGATACGCAGTATTTT. As protein: CASSLASGRLTDTQYF. The chain is built from TRBV5-1 and TRBJ2-3; 9 bases are a match to TRBD2. The germline V gene has CDR1 SGHRS and CDR2 YFSETQ. V was pared by 0 bases and J by 3 bases, with 5 bases of the junction left unmatched. The CDR3 extends over 16 amino acids.